This T cell receptor beta chain was profiled in a study of CD8 T cells in Susac syndrome. Study-level points and caveats: The CD4+ T cell repertoires in Susac syndrome did not show any clonal expansion.

A quantity of 0.5 to 1 ug RNA underwent reverse transcription using random hexamers. One entry per CDR3 protein results from TCRdb running MiXCR on the immunoSEQ multiplex PCR reads. In the table there are around 170,000 distinct CDR3 sequences, around 94% of which are singletons. As to this clonotype: The target antigen is unknown.

The ends were cut back, 1 base at V and 2 bases at J, with 15 bases in the middle. Germline CDR1 and CDR2: SEHNR and FQNEAQ (reference sequence). The CDR3 length is 16 residues. This receptor was obtained from a human donor with Susac syndrome. V gene TRBV7-9 combines with J gene TRBJ2-7, with a tentative D call TRBD2 (7 bases). Source material: CD4+ T cells from PBMCs. The CDR3 protein is CASSLGAGAPPYEQYF. CDR3 sequence (DNA): TGTGCCAGCAGCTTAGGTGCGGGGGCTCCTCCCTACGAGCAGTACTTC.